This TCR beta chain was sequenced during a study of sequential checkpoint blockade in melanoma. Study-wide background: Arm A got nivolumab then ipilimumab; arm B the reverse, 1:1.

The germline CDR1 and CDR2 sequences are SGDLS and YYNGEE. V gave up 4 bases and J gave up 5 bases, with 18 bases separating them. The CDR3 is made up of 15 amino acids. Treatment in this sample: randomized to nivolumab then ipilimumab (arm A) or the reverse (arm B). Measured with immunoSEQ multiplex PCR; TCRdb has only the in-frame clones, and not every one. The sample holds about 21,000 clones, around 80% seen once. This specimen consisted of CD8+ T cells sorted from blood (inferred from file names), obtained from a patient given nivolumab and ipilimumab in sequence. The rearrangement uses TRBV9 and TRBJ1-2; weak D call: TRBD1 (6 bases). The source is a human donor with melanoma. DNA of the CDR3: TGTGCCAGCAGCCGAGAGGGACAACCACTGTATGGCTACACCTTC. It is translated as CASSREGQPLYGYTF.